The sequence of this TCR beta chain was determined in a study of T cells after yellow fever vaccination. To note about this clonotype: Its antigen is not identified. This could be a read error, since a much larger clone is one nucleotide away.

TCRdb processed the 5' RACE reads anew with MiXCR; each CDR3 protein has one entry. This sample has fewer than 350,000 distinct CDR3 sequences, with 3.5% to 4.5% found just once. The CDR3 sequence is 13 residues long. CDR1 and CDR2 from the germline V gene are SGHRS and YFSETQ. Study results and limitations: Few clonotypes appeared in both CD4 and CD8 compartments. Faster peaking, at day 5 versus 15, marked a secondary response that was weaker.

This sequence originates from a man between 18 and 35 years old who received the YFV17D yellow fever vaccine. The material was PBMCs, obtained 15 days after the yellow fever booster vaccination. The rearrangement links TRBV5-1 to TRBJ1-5; D is unresolved. Written as DNA, the CDR3 is TGCGCCAGCAGCCTCATGACTGATCAGCCCCAGAATTTT. Protein product: CASSLMTDQPQNF.